Shown below are 17 T cell receptor beta chains from a single sample sequenced in a study of hypomethylating agent response in myelodysplastic syndrome. The data were produced by immunoSEQ multiplex PCR, yet TCRdb's version contains in-frame clones alone and is incomplete. The sample gives a few thousand clones, approximately 82% of which show up once; 5.2% is in the top ten. This sample comprised bone marrow, obtained before or after starting hypomethylating agent treatment for myelodysplastic syndrome (not recorded which). The receptors derive from a human donor with myelodysplastic syndrome.

This clone came up a few times. This chain joins TRBV6-6 and TRBJ2-2; D gene ambiguous. The CDR3 sequence is 10 residues long. The germline V and J ends were trimmed by 7 bases and 7 bases, with 4 bases remaining between them. From germline, CDR1 is MNHNY and CDR2 SVGAGI (reference sequence). The CDR3 sequence: CASMHGELFF. The CDR3 DNA sequence: TGTGCCAGCATGCACGGGGAGCTGTTTTTT.

The chain links TRBV9 to TRBJ2-7; D is uncertain. V lost 2 bases, J lost 2 bases, and 11 bases lay in between. The CDR3 length is 14 residues. Germline-derived CDR1 and CDR2 are SGDLS and YYNGEE. CDR3 loop: CASSVSGFTYEQYF. The CDR3 DNA reads TGTGCCAGCAGCGTCTCGGGTTTTACCTACGAGCAGTACTTC.

This clone was recorded a few times. The chain uses TRBV5-1 and TRBJ2-2, with no clear D. The V gene lost 4 bases and the J gene lost 2 bases, with 12 bases spanning the gap. The CDR3 contains 15 residues. The germline gives CDR1 SGHRS, CDR2 YFSETQ. CDR3: CASSTPGRNTGELFF. The CDR3, as DNA: TGCGCCAGCAGCACACCTGGGCGAAACACCGGGGAGCTGTTTTTT.

This clone has only a few counts. The chain joins TRBV4-1 to TRBJ2-7; 8 bases match TRBD2. The CDR3 totals 17 residues. Germline-derived CDR1 and CDR2 are MGHRA and YSYEKL. V shed 0 bases and J 0 bases; nucleotides not matched to a gene: 7. The CDR3 sequence: CASSQDHSGTFSYEQYF. In nucleotides, the CDR3 is TGCGCCAGCAGCCAAGATCATAGCGGGACCTTCTCCTACGAGCAGTACTTC.

The chain uses TRBV28 and TRBJ2-3, with 10 positions matching TRBD2. CDR3 size: 22 residues. The V gene end was trimmed by 6 bases and the J gene end by 2 bases; junction bases not matched to a gene: 26. Germline assignment: CDR1 MDHEN and CDR2 SYDVKM. CDR3 nucleotides: TGTGCCAGCAGGGGGCTAATTGGGGGGATTACCGGGACTAGCGTTGCCACAGATACGCAGTATTTT. Residues: CASRGLIGGITGTSVATDTQYF.

The count of this clone is one. The genes are TRBV7-2 and TRBJ1-1; D is unclear. CDR3 size: 14 residues. Trimming left V 5 bases short and J 5 bases short, with 15 bases between. In germline, CDR1 is SGHTA, CDR2 FQGNSA. In DNA form, the CDR3 reads TGTGCCAGCAGCCGAGAGGTACTGGGGACTGAAGCTTTCTTT. Its translation is CASSREVLGTEAFF.

This clone was detected only once. The germline gene is not matched at one end of the junction; a read error may be the cause. V gene TRBV19 combines with J gene TRBJ1-2; D call uncertain. The germline V gene encodes CDR1 LNHDA and CDR2 SQIVND (reference sequence). The CDR3 has 14 residues. DNA of the CDR3: TGTGCCAGCAGTAGAACCCTGCAAAACTATGGCTACACCTTC. It encodes CASSRTLQNYGYTF.

The V gene is TRBV10-3, the J gene TRBJ1-2; D is possibly TRBD1 (5 bases). The germline CDR1 and CDR2 sequences are ENHRY and SYGVKD. V shed 0 bases and J shed 7 bases, with 12 bases lying between them. The CDR3 is 14 residues long. CDR3 coding DNA: TGTGCCATCAGTGAGTCGGGGGGTCTTGGTGGCTACACCTTC. Translated: CAISESGGLGGYTF.

The chain combines TRBV10-1 with TRBJ2-2, with 10 bases that match TRBD1. The CDR3 is made up of 15 amino acids. Germline V CDR1 and CDR2: WNHNN, SYGVQD (reference sequence). V gave up 5 bases and J gave up 5 bases; unmatched junction bases: 5. As DNA, the CDR3 is TGCGCCAGCAGTCCCGGGACAGGGGTGACCGGGGAGCTGTTTTTT. It encodes CASSPGTGVTGELFF.

The genes are TRBV5-4 and TRBJ2-7; no firm D call. Trimming left V 4 bases short and J 6 bases short, with 8 bases between. The CDR3 is made up of 11 amino acids. Germline V gene lookup returns CDR1 SGHNT and CDR2 YYREEE (reference sequence). This CDR3 reads CASSASGEQYF. In DNA form, the CDR3 reads TGTGCCAGCAGCGCCTCTGGCGAGCAGTACTTC.

The chain employs TRBV7-8 and TRBJ1-2; D is uncertain. The CDR3 runs to 13 residues. Germline CDR1 is SGHVS and CDR2 is FQNEAQ. The V gene lost 0 bases and the J gene lost 4 bases, with 6 bases spanning the gap. CDR3 region: CASSLAYSYGYTF. The CDR3 DNA sequence: TGTGCCAGCAGCTTAGCATACTCCTATGGCTACACCTTC.

V and J are TRBV5-1 and TRBJ1-2; tentative D call: TRBD1 (5 bases). This CDR3 spans 18 amino acids. V was shortened by 4 bases and J by 4 bases, with 26 bases between the two germline ends. CDR1 is SGHRS and CDR2 is YFSETQ in the germline V gene. CDR3 loop: CASSLITISPEGSYGYTF. In nucleotides, the CDR3 is TGCGCCAGCAGCCTGATAACGATCTCCCCTGAGGGGTCCTATGGCTACACCTTC.

V and J are TRBV2 and TRBJ2-3; TRBD1 agrees at 7 bases. The CDR3 runs 14 residues. V shed 6 bases and J 7 bases; nucleotides not matched to a gene: 10. CDR1 is SNHLY, CDR2 FYNNEI, per germline. CDR3: CASSWAGGWNTQYF. The CDR3 DNA sequence: TGTGCCAGCAGCTGGGCAGGGGGATGGAATACGCAGTATTTT.

This chain links TRBV9 with TRBJ2-3, with D perhaps TRBD1 or TRBD2 (5 bases each). V lost 0 bases, J lost 10 bases, and 21 bases lay in between. CDR1 is SGDLS, CDR2 YYNGEE, per germline. The CDR3 runs 16 residues. CDR3 in DNA: TGTGCCAGCAGCGTAGGGCAGGGACGTCCCCCCGAGTCGCAGTATTTT. It specifies CASSVGQGRPPESQYF.

The chain recombines TRBV5-1 with TRBJ2-5; perhaps D is TRBD1 or TRBD2 (5 bases each). The CDR3 sequence is 17 residues long. Trimming stripped 0 bases from V and 5 bases from J, with 20 bases between. Germline loops: CDR1 SGHRS, CDR2 YFSETQ. CDR3 residues: CASSLGVHMGERETQYF. CDR3 DNA sequence: TGCGCCAGCAGCTTGGGGGTACATATGGGGGAACGGGAGACCCAGTACTTC.

The chain combines TRBV12-5 with TRBJ1-6, with 8 bases identical to TRBD1. V lost 1 base and J lost 14; bases outside the gene matches: 10. The germline V gene has CDR1 LGHNT and CDR2 FRNRAP. The CDR3 is 15 residues long. The CDR3 coding sequence is TGTGCTAGTGGTTTGGAAGGGACAGGCCGTTCTTCCCTCCACTTT. Encoded protein: CASGLEGTGRSSLHF.

This chain joins TRBV7-3 and TRBJ2-6; 7 positions match TRBD2. The V segment lost 3 bases and the J segment 0 bases; nucleotides outside the gene matches: 2. CDR1 and CDR2 from the germline V gene are SGHTA and FQGTGA. CDR3 size: 16 residues. This CDR3 reads CASSLGGFSGANVLTF. CDR3 coding DNA: TGTGCCAGCAGCTTGGGAGGGTTCTCTGGGGCCAACGTCCTGACTTTC.